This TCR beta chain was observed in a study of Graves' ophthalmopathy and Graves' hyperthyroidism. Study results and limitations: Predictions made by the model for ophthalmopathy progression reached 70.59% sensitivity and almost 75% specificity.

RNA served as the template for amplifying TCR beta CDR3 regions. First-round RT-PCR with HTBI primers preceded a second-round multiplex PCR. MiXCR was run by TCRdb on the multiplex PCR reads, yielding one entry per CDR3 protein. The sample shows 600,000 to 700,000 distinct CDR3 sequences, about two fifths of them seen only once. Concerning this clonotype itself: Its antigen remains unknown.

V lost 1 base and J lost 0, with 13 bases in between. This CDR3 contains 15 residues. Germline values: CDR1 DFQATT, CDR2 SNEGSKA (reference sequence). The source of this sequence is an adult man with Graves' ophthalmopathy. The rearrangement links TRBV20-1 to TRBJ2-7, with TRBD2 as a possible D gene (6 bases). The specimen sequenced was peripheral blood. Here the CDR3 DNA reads TGCAGTGCTAGAGTGGGTGGAGGGACCTCCTACGAGCAGTACTTC. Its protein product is CSARVGGGTSYEQYF.